These T cell receptor beta chains were read from a single sample in a study of T cells expressing NK-cell markers. TCRdb reprocessed the 5' RACE reads and stores each CDR3 protein as one record, lacking DNA. There are roughly 380,000 distinct CDR3 sequences in the sample, with roughly 5.2% held by the top ten. The sequenced material came from blood T cells: a sorted CD56 or NKG2C T cell subset, CD4+ or CD8+ T cells, or bulk PBMC T cells (not recorded which). These receptor sequences come from a man aged 18-75 years in good health. The CDR3 runs from the conserved cysteine through the conserved F or W.

J	V	CDR3
TRBJ1-4	TRBV3-1	CASSRKTGGEEKLFF
TRBJ1-1	TRBV19	CASSTDLRGSTEAFF
TRBJ1-2	TRBV7-8	CASSMRQGRYGYTF
TRBJ2-3	TRBV5-1	CASSPRTEGTDTQYF
TRBJ2-3	TRBV12-3/TRBV12-4	CASSLAVLAGFRTQYF
TRBJ1-6	TRBV14	CASSQELGPVGPLHF
TRBJ2-3	TRBV7-2	CASSPDRIDTQYF
TRBJ2-7	TRBV29-1	CSVEIRPNEQYF
TRBJ2-5	TRBV5-1	CASSLVSLAGETQYF
TRBJ2-3	TRBV28	CASSLSRGLGSSTDTQYF
TRBJ2-7	TRBV6-1	CASRGWSTSGIYEQYF
TRBJ2-2	TRBV11-2	CASRKQGPLLNTGELFF
TRBJ1-5	TRBV6-2/TRBV6-3	CASSYVSGKNQPQHF
TRBJ1-5	TRBV28	CASSPLGVEQPQHF
TRBJ2-2	TRBV11-3	CASSLEAGAGELFF
TRBJ1-5	TRBV4-2	CASSQEGGRGQPQHF
TRBJ2-1	TRBV20-1	CSARLAGGPIYNEQFF
TRBJ1-3	TRBV20-1	CSAGQGTGNTIYF
TRBJ2-7	TRBV12-3/TRBV12-4	CASSGKPGSSYEQYF
TRBJ2-3	TRBV27	CASSLGQGVNTQYF
TRBJ2-7	TRBV7-3	CASSTSGSPYYEQYF
TRBJ1-2	TRBV27	CASSFRGNYGYTF
TRBJ1-6	TRBV28	CASSLWDGSSYNSPLHF
TRBJ1-1	TRBV15	CATSRVRTETEAFF
TRBJ2-2	TRBV3-1	CASRTSGRQGAGELFF
TRBJ2-1	TRBV5-1	CASRSSSGTGQFF
TRBJ1-1	TRBV20-1	CSARGRTGAVMNTEAFF
TRBJ2-3	TRBV12-5	CASGLVVRGEADTQYF
TRBJ2-5	TRBV7-9	CASSLLIGSGTETQYF
TRBJ1-4	TRBV5-6	CASSSYKGRGEKLFF
TRBJ1-4	TRBV4-2	CASSPYVPGQGRIEKLFF
TRBJ2-7	TRBV20-1	CSARGPGTGLIYEQYF
TRBJ2-2	TRBV18	CASSPLGLAIGTGELFF
TRBJ2-3	TRBV7-7	CASSPRGGGRDTQYF
TRBJ2-1	TRBV7-2	CASSSHTENEQFF
TRBJ2-7	TRBV20-1	CSARGDGTGLTYEQYF
TRBJ2-1	TRBV5-6	CASSFQGWNEQFF
TRBJ1-4	TRBV7-6	CASSRQRLNEKLFF
TRBJ2-1	TRBV11-2	CASSSWTVNNEQFF
TRBJ2-7	TRBV7-2	CASSWTSGAYEQYF
TRBJ2-2	TRBV2	CASSPKPDYRELFF
TRBJ2-1	TRBV6-5	CASSYSVTGPEQFF
TRBJ2-5	TRBV5-1	CASNRMNRAQETQYF
TRBJ2-7	TRBV7-7	CASSPDTYQKQYF
TRBJ2-2	TRBV6-2/TRBV6-3	CASRPGTGELFF
TRBJ2-3	TRBV18	CASSPGQGTTDTQYF
TRBJ2-2	TRBV24-1	CATSDLNEDRVGGELFF
TRBJ1-4	TRBV20-1	CSAIDRGLEKLFF
TRBJ2-3	TRBV4-1	CASRPINRGGTDTQYF
TRBJ2-3	TRBV7-9	CASSLAIRVGGTDTQYF
TRBJ2-7	TRBV20-1	CAGLGQTSYEQYF
TRBJ2-1	TRBV27	CASSFFGGADDYNEQFF
TRBJ2-5	TRBV12-3/TRBV12-4	CASSFRGGARGLETQYF
TRBJ2-3	TRBV12-3/TRBV12-4	CASSRSAGATDTQYF
TRBJ1-5	TRBV19	CASSRKTAYQAGQPQHF